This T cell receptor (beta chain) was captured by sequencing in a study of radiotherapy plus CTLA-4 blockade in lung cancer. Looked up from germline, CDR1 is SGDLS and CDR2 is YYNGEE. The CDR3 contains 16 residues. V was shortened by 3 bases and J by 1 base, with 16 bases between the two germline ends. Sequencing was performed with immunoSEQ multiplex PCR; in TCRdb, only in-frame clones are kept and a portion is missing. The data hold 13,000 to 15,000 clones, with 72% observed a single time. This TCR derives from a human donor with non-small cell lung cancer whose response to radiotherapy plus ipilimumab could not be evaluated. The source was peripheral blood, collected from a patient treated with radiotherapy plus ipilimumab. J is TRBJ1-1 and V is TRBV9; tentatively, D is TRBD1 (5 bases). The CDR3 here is CASSASPGTPNTEAFF. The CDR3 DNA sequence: TGTGCCAGCAGCGCTAGCCCCGGGACTCCGAACACTGAAGCTTTCTTT.